This passage covers 25 T cell receptor beta chains from one sample sequenced in a study of blood T cell repertoires in COVID-19. Clones were read by immunoSEQ multiplex PCR, and TCRdb kept only the in-frame ones, dropping some. The sample yields around 180,000 clones, about 82% seen once. Sequencing was done on a sample of PBMCs or T cells enriched from blood (not recorded which). The receptor source for this set is a woman aged 25 to 39 who had recovered from COVID-19.

The chain has TRBV25-1 and TRBJ1-2; no definite D call. This CDR3 is 14 amino acids long. Per germline, CDR1 MGHDK and CDR2 SYGVNS. V lost 5 bases to trimming and J lost 1 base, with 11 bases between them. CDR3 nucleotide sequence: TGTGCCAGCAGTCCCTCGGAGGTTAACTATGGCTACACCTTC. This gives the protein CASSPSEVNYGYTF.

The genes are TRBV29-1 and TRBJ2-1; TRBD2 matches 14 bases. Germline V CDR1 and CDR2: SQVTM, ANQGSEA. After removal of 3 bases from V and 2 bases from J, the junction contained 0 bases not matched to a gene. The CDR3 length is 15 residues. The CDR3 spells CSVETSGRAYNEQFF. CDR3 nucleotides: TGCAGCGTTGAGACTAGCGGGAGGGCCTACAATGAGCAGTTCTTC.

The rearrangement uses TRBV11-2 and TRBJ2-1; 8 nucleotides align to TRBD1. Looked up from germline, CDR1 is SGHAT and CDR2 is FQNNGV. The CDR3 sequence is 16 residues long. J was trimmed by 1 base and V by 1 base; bases with no gene match: 3. CDR3 in amino acids: CASSLGDRGSYNEQFF. CDR3 DNA sequence: TGTGCCAGCAGCTTAGGTGACAGGGGTTCCTACAATGAGCAGTTCTTC.

There are a few counts of this clone. The chain combines TRBV6-5 with TRBJ1-2; D gene unclear. Germline V gives CDR1 MNHEY, CDR2 SVGAGI. This CDR3 region has 12 residues. V was cut by 6 bases and J by 3 bases, with 8 bases left in between. CDR3 bases: TGTGCCAGCAGGGGCAGGTACTATGGCTACACCTTC. Translation gives CASRGRYYGYTF.

This clone has just one count. V is TRBV2 and J is TRBJ2-1; 12 nucleotides agree with TRBD2. The CDR3 is made up of 15 amino acids. V was clipped by 7 bases and J by 6 bases; unmatched bases: 7. CDR1 is SNHLY, CDR2 FYNNEI, per germline. The CDR3 loop is CASTVLAGGGNEQFF. In DNA form, the CDR3 reads TGTGCCAGCACCGTCCTAGCGGGAGGGGGCAATGAGCAGTTCTTC.

V and J are TRBV7-9 and TRBJ2-1, with 12 bases identical to TRBD2. The trim removed 4 bases at V and 5 bases at J, leaving 12 bases unmatched. Germline CDR1 reads SEHNR; CDR2 reads FQNEAQ (reference sequence). The CDR3 has 18 residues. Here the CDR3 DNA reads TGTGCCAGCAGCTCGCCGATTTATACTAGCGGGAGGAACAATGAGCAGTTCTTC. Protein product: CASSSPIYTSGRNNEQFF. Combining the CDR3 with reference TRBV7-9 and TRBJ2-1 gives the whole variable domain DTGVSQNPRHKITKRGQNVTFRCDPISEHNRLYWYRQTLGQGPEFLTYFQNEAQLEKSRLLSDRFSAERPKGSFSTLEIQRTEQGDSAMYLCASSSPIYTSGRNNEQFFGPGTRLTVL.

This sequence joins TRBV5-6 and TRBJ1-3, with TRBD1 identical over 8 bases. The germline V gene encodes CDR1 SGHDT and CDR2 YYEEEE. J was trimmed by 7 bases and V by 6 bases; bases with no gene match: 9. The CDR3 is 14 residues long. The CDR3 region has the DNA TGTGCCAGCAACCGACAGGGGTCGGGGAACACCATATATTTT. It translates to CASNRQGSGNTIYF.

The V call is TRBV4-1, the J call TRBJ2-3; TRBD2 matches 7 bases. CDR1 MGHRA and CDR2 YSYEKL come from the germline V gene. J gave up 0 bases and V 9 bases, and 12 bases lay outside the gene matches. This CDR3 has 16 amino acids. The CDR3 coding sequence is TGCGCCAGTGGGGGAGCTAGCGGACTTAGCACAGATACGCAGTATTTT. It codes for CASGGASGLSTDTQYF.

The rearrangement uses TRBV19 and TRBJ1-5; D unresolved. From germline, CDR1 is LNHDA and CDR2 SQIVND (reference sequence). The V gene lost 5 bases and the J gene lost 3 bases, with 8 bases spanning the gap. This CDR3 is built from 13 residues. Here the CDR3 DNA reads TGTGCCAGTAGTCGGGAAATCAATCAGCCCCAGCATTTT. It codes for CASSREINQPQHF.

This clone turned up a few times. V gene TRBV24-1 combines with J gene TRBJ2-2; 13 nucleotides match TRBD2. V lost 4 bases, J lost 5 bases, and 9 bases stayed unmatched. Looked up from germline, CDR1 is KGHDR and CDR2 is SFDVKD. This CDR3 region has 18 residues. The CDR3 region has the DNA TGTGCCACCAGTGAAGGGACTAGCGGGATCTTTGGAACCGGGGAGCTGTTTTTT. Encoded protein: CATSEGTSGIFGTGELFF.

CDR3 in amino acids: CATSDNSDTQYF. The DNA of the CDR3 is TGTGCCACCAGTGATAACTCAGATACGCAGTATTTT. V usage is TRBV24-1 and J usage is TRBJ2-3; D remains ambiguous. The CDR3 totals 12 residues. The V gene's germline CDR1 is KGHDR and CDR2 SFDVKD. V lost 3 bases, J lost 4 bases, and 4 bases lay in between.

The chain uses TRBV4-1 and TRBJ1-2; possibly TRBD1 for D (5 bases). Germline V gene data show CDR1 as MGHRA and CDR2 as YSYEKL. V was trimmed by 2 bases and J by 7 bases, leaving 5 bases between them. The CDR3 covers 11 residues. CDR3 sequence: CASSQQGGYTF. In DNA, the CDR3 is TGCGCCAGCAGCCAACAGGGTGGCTACACCTTC.

The chain couples TRBV11-3 to TRBJ2-3, with TRBD2 matching over 13 bases. CDR1 SGHNT and CDR2 YENEEA come from the germline V gene. The CDR3 is made up of 16 amino acids. Losses at the gene ends were 5 bases for V and 2 bases for J; bases not matched to a gene: 4. As DNA, the CDR3 is TGTGCCAGCAGCCCTGGACTAGCGGGGGTCACAGATACGCAGTATTTT. This translates into CASSPGLAGVTDTQYF.

This chain links TRBV28 with TRBJ2-5; 12 bases align to TRBD2. Germline trimming cut 4 bases from V and 5 bases from J; bases unmatched to any gene: 14. This CDR3 has 18 residues. Per germline, CDR1 MDHEN and CDR2 SYDVKM. The CDR3 loop reads CASSWIWLAGGPRETQYF. CDR3 DNA: TGTGCCAGCAGTTGGATATGGCTAGCGGGAGGGCCACGGGAGACCCAGTACTTC. Full variable domain (missing parts from reference TRBV28 and TRBJ2-5): DVKVTQSSRYLVKRTGEKVFLECVQDMDHENMFWYRQDPGLGLRLIYFSYDVKMKEKGDIPEGYSVSREKKERFSLILESASTNQTSMYLCASSWIWLAGGPRETQYFGPGTRLLVL.

The rearrangement joins TRBV7-2 to TRBJ2-3, with 9 bases that match TRBD2. V trimming: 3 bases; J trimming: 5 bases; junction bases outside the gene matches: 6. Germline V CDR1 and CDR2: SGHTA, FQGNSA. This CDR3 spans 15 amino acids. The CDR3 protein is CASSLSGRFLDTQYF. The CDR3 DNA follows: TGTGCCAGCAGCTTGAGCGGGAGGTTTCTAGATACGCAGTATTTT.

V and J are TRBV29-1 and TRBJ2-7; TRBD1 matches 7 bases. The CDR3 consists of 12 residues. Germline V lookup: CDR1 SQVTM, CDR2 ANQGSEA. V lost 5 bases, J lost 0 bases, and 1 base stayed unmatched. The CDR3 bases are TGCAGCGTTAACAGGGGCTCCTACGAGCAGTACTTC. Protein: CSVNRGSYEQYF.

This chain joins TRBV3-1 (or the pseudogene TRBV3-2) and TRBJ2-7; 8 nucleotides agree with TRBD2. This CDR3 region has 15 residues. The trim removed 1 base at V and 1 base at J, leaving 3 bases unmatched. The germline gives CDR1 LGHDT, CDR2 YNNKEL (reference sequence). The CDR3 DNA is TGTGCCAGCAGCCAAGGTAGACTAGCGTCCTACGAGCAGTACTTC. Protein sequence: CASSQGRLASYEQYF.

This clone was observed a single time. The rearrangement links TRBV7-3 to TRBJ2-2; 10 nucleotides line up with TRBD2. Germline CDR1 SGHTA, CDR2 FQGTGA. After removal of 2 bases from V and 6 bases from J, the junction contained 12 bases not matched to a gene. The CDR3 is 18 residues long. CDR3 sequence: CASSLAASGRIFAGELFF. The DNA of the CDR3 is TGTGCCAGCAGCTTAGCGGCTAGCGGGAGAATCTTTGCCGGGGAGCTGTTTTTT.

The V and J genes are TRBV3-1 (or the pseudogene TRBV3-2) and TRBJ2-7, with 8 bases fitting TRBD1. CDR3 length equals 15 residues. Germline lookup yields CDR1 LGHDT and CDR2 YNNKEL (reference sequence). The ends lost 1 base at V and 3 bases at J; junction bases unmatched: 5. The chain's CDR3 is CASSQATTGDYEQYF. As DNA, the CDR3 is TGTGCCAGCAGCCAAGCGACGACAGGGGACTACGAGCAGTACTTC.

This chain uses TRBV5-1 with TRBJ2-3; TRBD2 matches at 11 bases. The trim removed 4 bases at V and 8 bases at J, leaving 15 bases unmatched. CDR3 length: 17 amino acids. CDR1 is SGHRS, CDR2 YFSETQ, per germline. In nucleotides, the CDR3 is TGCGCCAGCAGCCGATCAGCCGGGACTAGCGGTGCGGGTACGCAGTATTTT. Translating gives CASSRSAGTSGAGTQYF.

There are a few counts of this clone. The chain has TRBV19 and TRBJ2-1; 13 bases map to TRBD2. This CDR3 is built from 17 residues. Germline lookup yields CDR1 LNHDA and CDR2 SQIVND (reference sequence). Unmatched junction bases numbered 6, after V lost 5 bases and J lost 2 bases. The CDR3 DNA reads TGTGCCAGTAGTCTCAGGACTAGCGGGAGTCCCTACAATGAGCAGTTCTTC. This gives the protein CASSLRTSGSPYNEQFF.

This clone has just a few counts. The chain combines TRBV6-5 with TRBJ1-1, with D perhaps matching TRBD1 (5 bases). The germline gives CDR1 MNHEY, CDR2 SVGAGI. Trimming stripped 5 bases from V and 5 bases from J, with 15 bases between. The CDR3 sequence is 14 residues long. The CDR3 sequence: CASSTQGKVTEAFF. CDR3 DNA: TGTGCCAGCAGTACCCAGGGTAAGGTGACTGAAGCTTTCTTT.

The table lists this clone with a count of one. The chain combines TRBV4-1 with TRBJ2-3, with D unresolved. From germline, CDR1 is MGHRA and CDR2 YSYEKL. Trimming took 0 bases from V and 0 from J, leaving 16 bases between them. CDR3 length: 18 residues. The CDR3 region is CASSQDGPIFTSTDTQYF. DNA of the CDR3: TGCGCCAGCAGCCAAGATGGGCCGATCTTTACTAGCACAGATACGCAGTATTTT.

The CDR3 DNA sequence: TGTGCCAGCAGTGAGGGGAGGGCGGTGAGAAATGAAAAACTGTTTTTT. Protein product: CASSEGRAVRNEKLFF. This chain joins TRBV6-1 and TRBJ1-4, with D uncertain. The CDR3 is 16 residues long. The V and J ends lost 3 bases and 5 bases respectively, with 16 bases between them. Per the germline V gene, CDR1 is MNHNS and CDR2 is SASEGT.

The chain carries TRBV2 and TRBJ2-1, with 9 bases lining up with TRBD1. The CDR3 spans 13 residues. Per germline, CDR1 SNHLY and CDR2 FYNNEI. V shed 7 bases and J 9 bases; nucleotides not matched to a gene: 7. The CDR3 region is CASNRDRVAEQFF. The CDR3 region has the DNA TGTGCCAGCAACCGGGACAGGGTGGCTGAGCAGTTCTTC.